What follows are 15 T cell receptor beta chains derived from one specimen sequenced in a study of cytomegalovirus exposure and HLA in healthy donors. PCR involved 60 Vbeta and 13 Jbeta primers. Profiled with immunoSEQ multiplex PCR; TCRdb holds only in-frame clones, not every one. Seen here are 110,000 to 150,000 clones, around 80% observed once, and the top ten hold about 3.5%. Material for sequencing was PBMCs. The source of these receptors is a middle-aged man in good health and CMV-seronegative.

The V and J genes are TRBV18 and TRBJ1-1; D call uncertain. The germline CDR1 and CDR2 sequences are KGHSH and LQKENI. The CDR3 length is 13 residues. Trimming took 2 bases from V and 3 from J, leaving 7 bases between them. This chain's CDR3 is CASSPRGYTEAFF. The CDR3 DNA reads as TGTGCCAGCTCACCAAGAGGTTACACTGAAGCTTTCTTT.

The gene calls are TRBV7-8 and TRBJ1-1; TRBD1 might be the D (5 bases). Per germline, CDR1 SGHVS and CDR2 FQNEAQ. Trimming pared 2 bases from V and 6 bases from J, leaving 13 bases between. This CDR3 has 14 amino acids. Here the CDR3 DNA reads TGTGCCAGCAGCTTAACGGTCAGGGTCGCTGAAGCTTTCTTT. Its translation is CASSLTVRVAEAFF.

The rearrangement links TRBV5-1 to TRBJ1-4; no reliable D call. The CDR3 loop spans 13 amino acids. CDR1 is SGHRS and CDR2 is YFSETQ in the germline V gene. V lost 2 bases to trimming and J lost 4 bases, with 6 bases between them. The CDR3 is CASSFGVNEKLFF. The CDR3 DNA follows: TGCGCCAGCAGCTTCGGGGTTAATGAAAAACTGTTTTTT.

Comment on this clone: No conserved phenylalanine or tryptophan ends this CDR3, so it is likely a read error. J is TRBJ2-3 and V is TRBV28, with 7 bases that match TRBD1. V lost 5 bases, J lost 0 bases, and 5 bases stayed unmatched. The CDR3 contains 15 residues. The V gene's germline CDR1 is MDHEN and CDR2 SYDVKM. CDR3 in DNA: TGTGCCAGCAGTACCGGGACAGCGAGCACAGATACGCAGTATCTT. Translation: CASSTGTASTDTQYL.

The gene calls are TRBV14 and TRBJ2-7; D gene uncertain. The germline V gene encodes CDR1 SGHDN and CDR2 FVKESK. This CDR3 contains 14 residues. With 3 bases removed from V and 0 bases from J, the gap between germline ends came to 9 bases. CDR3 amino acids: CASSQQTGSYEQYF. CDR3 sequence (DNA): TGTGCCAGCAGCCAGCAGACGGGCTCCTACGAGCAGTACTTC.

The gene calls are TRBV6-5 and TRBJ1-2; D unclear. Germline V CDR1 and CDR2: MNHEY, SVGAGI. The ends were cut back, 10 bases at V and 4 bases at J, with 16 bases in the middle. This CDR3 comprises 13 residues. The CDR3 DNA reads TGTGCCACCACCCGGGGAACGTTCTATGGCTACACCTTC. Residues: CATTRGTFYGYTF.

The genes are TRBV19 and TRBJ1-6; D may be TRBD1 (5 bases). The CDR3 length is 13 residues. V lost 5 bases, J lost 11 bases, and 13 bases lay in between. Germline values: CDR1 LNHDA, CDR2 SQIVND (reference sequence). Written as DNA, the CDR3 is TGTGCCAGTAGTGTGCAAACAGGAGCACCCCTCCACTTT. This translates into CASSVQTGAPLHF. Filled out from reference TRBV19 and TRBJ1-6, the complete variable domain reads DGGITQSPKYLFRKEGQNVTLSCEQNLNHDAMYWYRQDPGQGLRLIYYSQIVNDFQKGDIAEGYSVSREKKESFPLTVTSAQKNPTAFYLCASSVQTGAPLHFGNGTRLTVT.

The CDR3 spells CASFGQGTHEQYF. DNA for the CDR3: TGTGCCAGCTTCGGACAGGGTACTCACGAGCAGTACTTC. The rearrangement uses TRBV5-4 and TRBJ2-5, with 8 bases lining up with TRBD1. The tail of the sequence fits TRBJ2-7 better, so the J call may be wrong. The CDR3 is 13 amino acids. Per the germline V gene, CDR1 is SGHNT and CDR2 is YYREEE (reference sequence).

The chain uses TRBV6-5 and TRBJ1-1; D is ambiguous. Per the germline V gene, CDR1 is MNHEY and CDR2 is SVGAGI. The CDR3 covers 15 residues. V lost 4 bases and J lost 1, with 13 bases in between. CDR3 sequence: CASSLAWPKNTEAFF. For the CDR3, the DNA is TGTGCCAGCAGTTTGGCCTGGCCGAAGAACACTGAAGCTTTCTTT.

V and J are TRBV29-1 and TRBJ1-5; D remains ambiguous. V was clipped by 7 bases and J by 4 bases, with 17 bases between them. Germline V gives CDR1 SQVTM, CDR2 ANQGSEA. This CDR3 comprises 14 residues. The CDR3 coding sequence is TGCAGCGCCGCAGTAGGACTAACGAATCAGCCCCAGCATTTT. Translated, it gives CSAAVGLTNQPQHF.

This clone was counted once. This CDR3 is CASSRRRGRTDTQYF. DNA of the CDR3: TGTGCCAGCAGTAGGAGGCGGGGGCGCACAGATACGCAGTATTTT. This sequence joins TRBV28 and TRBJ2-3; perhaps TRBD2 as D (7 bases). This CDR3 region has 15 residues. Looked up from germline, CDR1 is MDHEN and CDR2 is SYDVKM. V shed 5 bases and J shed 1 base, with 13 bases lying between them.

The sample holds a few counts of this clone. The chain couples TRBV29-1 to TRBJ1-1; weak D call: TRBD1 (5 bases). The CDR3 is 13 residues long. V lost 4 bases and J lost 1, with 10 bases in between. Per germline, CDR1 SQVTM and CDR2 ANQGSEA. CDR3 bases: TGCAGCGTTGGGGTCGACAGGAACACTGAAGCTTTCTTT. Protein: CSVGVDRNTEAFF. Together with reference TRBV29-1 and TRBJ1-1, the CDR3 gives the full variable domain: SAVISQKPSRDICQRGTSLTIQCQVDSQVTMMFWYRQQPGQSLTLIATANQGSEATYESGFVIDKFPISRPNLTFSTLTVSNMSPEDSSIYLCSVGVDRNTEAFFGQGTRLTVV.

This clone was seen a single time. The V call is TRBV6-5, the J call TRBJ2-5, with a possible D match to TRBD1 (5 bases). CDR1 MNHEY and CDR2 SVGAGI come from the germline V gene. The ends were cut back, 4 bases at V and 1 base at J, with 10 bases in the middle. This CDR3 has 14 residues. In DNA, the CDR3 is TGTGCCAGCAGTTGGGGCTCACTCCAAGAGACCCAGTACTTC. The encoded protein is CASSWGSLQETQYF.

The CDR3 region has the DNA TGTGCCAGCAGACCCGGGACACTGAGCTCCTACGAGCAGTACTTC. Translating it yields CASRPGTLSSYEQYF. The rearrangement links TRBV28 to TRBJ2-7, with a weak D call TRBD1 (6 bases). The CDR3 is 15 residues long. The germline gives CDR1 MDHEN, CDR2 SYDVKM. V was cut by 6 bases and J by 0 bases, with 15 bases left in between. Variable domain in full (rest from reference TRBV28 and TRBJ2-7): DVKVTQSSRYLVKRTGEKVFLECVQDMDHENMFWYRQDPGLGLRLIYFSYDVKMKEKGDIPEGYSVSREKKERFSLILESASTNQTSMYLCASRPGTLSSYEQYFGPGTRLTVT.

The V and J genes are TRBV9 and TRBJ2-5, with D unresolved. V shed 0 bases and J shed 5 bases, with 11 bases lying between them. CDR1 SGDLS and CDR2 YYNGEE come from the germline V gene. This CDR3 spans 14 amino acids. The chain's CDR3 is CASSVALTPETQYF. For the CDR3, the DNA is TGTGCCAGCAGCGTAGCTCTGACACCGGAGACCCAGTACTTC.